This T cell receptor beta chain was recorded in a study of T-cell memory formation after mild COVID-19. At the level of the study: TCR clusters were mostly confined to one donor each. Study observations and caveats: CD4+ clones that contracted lay mainly in CM and EM; CD8+ ones lay in EMRA.

TCRdb independently ran MiXCR on the 5' RACE reads; one entry per CDR3 protein. Altogether fewer than 450,000 distinct CDR3 sequences are present, approximately 24% being singletons, with the ten largest covering 8.5% to 10%. This clonotype was recorded many times. What it recognizes is unknown. Source material: PBMCs or a T cell subset sorted from them (not recorded which). The receptor's source is an adult woman who had mild COVID-19 (a few samples of this study predate the infection). Cell type and time point are not known.

This CDR3 reads CSARVRGQGDGYTF. CDR3 bases: TGCAGTGCTAGAGTTCGGGGACAGGGCGATGGCTACACCTTC. The chain employs TRBV20-1 and TRBJ1-2; 9 bases map to TRBD1. The V gene's germline CDR1 is DFQATT and CDR2 SNEGSKA (reference sequence). V was pared by 1 base and J by 6 bases, with 6 bases of the junction left unmatched. CDR3 size: 14 residues.